This is a list of T cell receptor beta chains from one sample in a study of blood T cell repertoires in COVID-19. TCRdb's copy holds only in-frame clones and misses some; the assay was immunoSEQ multiplex PCR. The repertoire holds 100,000 to 150,000 clones, with roughly 90% as singletons. Sequencing was performed on peripheral blood. Receptor source: a man between 65 and 85 years old who had recovered from COVID-19. Both conserved end residues are trimmed from each CDR3. The order of the fields is CDR3 length, D gene, clone size, J gene, V gene, CDR3 protein. D genes are given only for firm matches. The listing skips clone size in some rows; elsewhere it reads once, few, many or a size class.

cdr3_length: 14
d_call: .
clone_size: .
j_call: TRBJ2-1
v_call: TRBV5-5
cdr3_aa: ASSLGQSSSYNEQF

cdr3_length: 11
d_call: TRBD2
clone_size: .
j_call: TRBJ2-1
v_call: TRBV5-6
cdr3_aa: ASSPGGGYEQF

cdr3_length: 13
d_call: TRBD1
clone_size: .
j_call: TRBJ2-7
v_call: TRBV6-6
cdr3_aa: ASSLGQGVIYEQY

cdr3_length: 14
d_call: TRBD1
clone_size: .
j_call: TRBJ2-4
v_call: TRBV4-3
cdr3_aa: ASSQDPGTGKYIQY

cdr3_length: 14
d_call: TRBD2
clone_size: .
j_call: TRBJ2-3
v_call: TRBV10-3
cdr3_aa: AISESEAGGPDTQY

cdr3_length: 12
d_call: .
clone_size: .
j_call: TRBJ2-2
v_call: TRBV6-5
cdr3_aa: ASRYSRNTGELF

cdr3_length: 13
d_call: TRBD2
clone_size: .
j_call: TRBJ2-1
v_call: TRBV6-5
cdr3_aa: ASSRPSGSPNEQF

cdr3_length: 15
d_call: TRBD1
clone_size: .
j_call: TRBJ2-2
v_call: TRBV6-2/TRBV6-3
cdr3_aa: ASSYSRDRANTGELF

cdr3_length: 15
d_call: TRBD2
clone_size: once
j_call: TRBJ2-2
v_call: TRBV5-1
cdr3_aa: ASSPLAGGPNTGELF

cdr3_length: 14
d_call: .
clone_size: .
j_call: TRBJ2-3
v_call: TRBV7-9
cdr3_aa: ASSQSTGRGTDTQY

cdr3_length: 11
d_call: .
clone_size: .
j_call: TRBJ1-1
v_call: TRBV10-3
cdr3_aa: AISESRETEAF

cdr3_length: 13
d_call: TRBD2
clone_size: .
j_call: TRBJ2-1
v_call: TRBV14
cdr3_aa: ATSFWTGGRNEQF

cdr3_length: 12
d_call: .
clone_size: .
j_call: TRBJ2-1
v_call: TRBV20-1
cdr3_aa: SASYGGNRPEQF

cdr3_length: 14
d_call: TRBD1
clone_size: .
j_call: TRBJ2-5
v_call: TRBV28
cdr3_aa: ASSFPSGQGSETQY

cdr3_length: 17
d_call: TRBD2
clone_size: .
j_call: TRBJ2-1
v_call: TRBV5-1
cdr3_aa: ASSLILLAGGLSYNEQF

cdr3_length: 14
d_call: TRBD1
clone_size: .
j_call: TRBJ2-3
v_call: TRBV28
cdr3_aa: ASSLTGTGATDTQY

cdr3_length: 13
d_call: .
clone_size: .
j_call: TRBJ1-2
v_call: TRBV21-1
cdr3_aa: ASSAIRGGLLGYT

cdr3_length: 12
d_call: TRBD1
clone_size: .
j_call: TRBJ2-7
v_call: TRBV3-1/TRBV3-2
cdr3_aa: ASSPSTGGYEQY

cdr3_length: 13
d_call: TRBD2
clone_size: .
j_call: TRBJ2-3
v_call: TRBV5-4
cdr3_aa: ASSAGTTLPDTQY

cdr3_length: 12
d_call: .
clone_size: .
j_call: TRBJ1-1
v_call: TRBV18
cdr3_aa: ASSPLSQPTEAF

cdr3_length: 12
d_call: .
clone_size: .
j_call: TRBJ2-1
v_call: TRBV9
cdr3_aa: ASSVASRGNEQF

cdr3_length: 13
d_call: .
clone_size: .
j_call: TRBJ2-5
v_call: TRBV2
cdr3_aa: ATLMNHIPGETQY